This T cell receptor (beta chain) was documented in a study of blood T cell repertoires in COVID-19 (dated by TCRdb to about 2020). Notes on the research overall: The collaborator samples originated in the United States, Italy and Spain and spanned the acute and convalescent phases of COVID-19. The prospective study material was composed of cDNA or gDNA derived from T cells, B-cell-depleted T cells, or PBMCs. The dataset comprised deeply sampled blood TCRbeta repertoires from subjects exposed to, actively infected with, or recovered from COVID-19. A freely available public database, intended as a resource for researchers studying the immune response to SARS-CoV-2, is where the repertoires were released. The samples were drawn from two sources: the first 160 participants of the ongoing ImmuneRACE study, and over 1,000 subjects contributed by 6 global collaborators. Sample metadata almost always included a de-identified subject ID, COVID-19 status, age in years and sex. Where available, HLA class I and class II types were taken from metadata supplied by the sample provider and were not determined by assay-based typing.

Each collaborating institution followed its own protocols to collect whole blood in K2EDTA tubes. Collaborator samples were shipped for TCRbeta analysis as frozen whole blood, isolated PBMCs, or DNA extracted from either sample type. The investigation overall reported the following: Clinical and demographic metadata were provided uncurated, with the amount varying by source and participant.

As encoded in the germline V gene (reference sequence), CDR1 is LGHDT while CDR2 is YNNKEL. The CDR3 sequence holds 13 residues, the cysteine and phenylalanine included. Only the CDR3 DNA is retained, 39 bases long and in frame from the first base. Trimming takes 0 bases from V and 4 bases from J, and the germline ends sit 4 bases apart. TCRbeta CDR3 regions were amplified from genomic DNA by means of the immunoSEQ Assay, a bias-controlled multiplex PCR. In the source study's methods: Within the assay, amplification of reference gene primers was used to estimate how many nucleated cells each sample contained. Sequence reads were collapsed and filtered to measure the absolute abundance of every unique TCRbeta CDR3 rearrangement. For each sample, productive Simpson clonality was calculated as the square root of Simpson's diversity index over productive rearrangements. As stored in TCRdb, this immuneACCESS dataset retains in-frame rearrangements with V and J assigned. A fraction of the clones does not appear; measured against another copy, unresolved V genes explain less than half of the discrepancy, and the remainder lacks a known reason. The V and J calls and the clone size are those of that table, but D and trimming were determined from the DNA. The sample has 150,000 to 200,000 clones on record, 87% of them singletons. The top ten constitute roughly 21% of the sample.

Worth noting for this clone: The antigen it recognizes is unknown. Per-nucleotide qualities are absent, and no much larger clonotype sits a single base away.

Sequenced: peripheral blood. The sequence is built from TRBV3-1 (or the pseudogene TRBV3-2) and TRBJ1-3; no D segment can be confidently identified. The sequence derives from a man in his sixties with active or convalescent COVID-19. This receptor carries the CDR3 CASSQEQGNTIYF. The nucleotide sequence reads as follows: TGTGCCAGCAGCCAAGAGCAGGGAAACACCATATATTTT.